The 26 T cell receptor beta chains below were found in one sample sequenced in a study of T cell responses to AZD1222 COVID-19 vaccine (dated by TCRdb to the early 2020s). To prepare the library, the immunoSEQ multiplex PCR assay was applied. Imported from immuneACCESS, the table was reduced by TCRdb to in-frame sequences with V and J called. These copies leave out some clones; in studies compared against another copy, an unresolved V gene accounts for under half, and the cause of the remainder is not known. Counted in this sample were approximately 97,000 clones; roughly 84% of them appeared once. The ten largest clonotypes hold 15% to 20% of the sample. The time point tag for this specimen amounts to: baseline before first vaccination. Sequenced here: peripheral blood, sampled on day 0 of AZD1222 vaccination. The receptors were sampled from an adult in good health.

CDR3 sequence (DNA): TGTGCCAGTAACCCTAGCGGGACACCCAATGAAAAACTGTTTTTT. This gives the protein CASNPSGTPNEKLFF. V and J are TRBV2 and TRBJ1-4; tentative D call: TRBD1 (6 bases). CDR1 is SNHLY, CDR2 FYNNEI, per germline. The CDR3 length is 15 residues. The ends were cut back, 9 bases at V and 5 bases at J, with 19 bases in the middle.

The V gene is TRBV6-2 or TRBV6-3, the J gene TRBJ1-2; D is ambiguous. Deletions cut 5 bases from V and 13 bases from J, with 14 bases between. CDR1 MNHEY and CDR2 SVGEGT come from the germline V gene. The CDR3 is 11 amino acids. CDR3 amino acids: CASSAPPGFTF. DNA for the CDR3: TGTGCCAGCAGTGCCCCCCCCGGGTTCACCTTC.

The rearrangement uses TRBV9 and TRBJ2-1; the D call may be TRBD1 or TRBD2 (5 bases each). Germline CDR1 and CDR2: SGDLS and YYNGEE. Trimming shortened V by 6 bases and J by 8 bases, and 21 bases separated the two germline ends. The CDR3 is 15 amino acids. The CDR3 region has the DNA TGTGCCAGCAACGCGCAGGGTGAGCCGGGGCATGAGCAGTTCTTC. This gives the protein CASNAQGEPGHEQFF.

This chain uses TRBV3-1 (or the pseudogene TRBV3-2) with TRBJ1-6, with 9 positions matching TRBD1. Germline V CDR1 and CDR2: LGHDT, YNNKEL (reference sequence). V dropped 1 base and J dropped 9; count of bases not matched to a gene: 7. This CDR3 has 16 residues. CDR3 nucleotides: TGTGCCAGCAGCCAAGGCTCAGGACAGGGGACTTCACCCCTCCACTTT. It specifies CASSQGSGQGTSPLHF.

The V and J genes are TRBV11-2 and TRBJ1-1; D remains unclear. The germline V and J ends were trimmed by 7 bases and 1 base, with 16 bases remaining between them. The CDR3 contains 15 residues. Germline CDR1 reads SGHAT; CDR2 reads FQNNGV. The CDR3 reads CASNPGAGRNTEAFF. CDR3 in DNA: TGTGCCAGCAACCCCGGTGCGGGGAGGAACACTGAAGCTTTCTTT.

This chain connects TRBV5-4 to TRBJ1-3; unclear D gene. The CDR3 totals 15 residues. V shed 1 base and J shed 0 bases, with 8 bases lying between them. Germline V gene sequence: CDR1 SGHNT, CDR2 YYREEE (reference sequence). This CDR3 reads CASSLLQSSGNTIYF. DNA for the CDR3: TGTGCCAGCAGCTTGCTACAGAGCTCTGGAAACACCATATATTTT.

The chain couples TRBV6-5 to TRBJ1-1, with a tentative D call TRBD1 (5 bases). Trimming pared 8 bases from V and 0 bases from J, leaving 10 bases between. Germline V lookup: CDR1 MNHEY, CDR2 SVGAGI. CDR3 size: 13 residues. This CDR3 reads CASPGRLNTEAFF. The CDR3, as DNA: TGTGCCAGCCCGGGACGCCTGAACACTGAAGCTTTCTTT.

This chain links TRBV28 with TRBJ1-1; 8 nucleotides match TRBD1. The CDR3 totals 16 residues. Per germline, CDR1 MDHEN and CDR2 SYDVKM. V was pared by 3 bases and J by 5 bases, with 11 bases of the junction left unmatched. CDR3 residues: CASSFSSQGARTEAFF. CDR3 coding DNA: TGTGCCAGCAGTTTTTCCTCTCAGGGGGCGCGTACTGAAGCTTTCTTT.

The rearrangement uses TRBV29-1 and TRBJ1-2; D is unclear. The germline V and J ends were trimmed by 3 bases and 6 bases, with 17 bases remaining between them. Germline lookup yields CDR1 SQVTM and CDR2 ANQGSEA. The CDR3 covers 14 residues. As DNA, the CDR3 is TGCAGCGTTGACTCACCGGCGAAGGGCAATGGCTACACCTTC. Translating gives CSVDSPAKGNGYTF.

The chain carries TRBV7-9 and TRBJ2-5; TRBD2 might be the D (7 bases). CDR3 length: 15 residues. Trimming stripped 0 bases from V and 2 bases from J, with 10 bases between. CDR1 SEHNR and CDR2 FQNEAQ come from the germline V gene (reference sequence). The CDR3 region has the DNA TGTGCCAGCAGCTTAGCGGGGGGGCAACAAGAGACCCAGTACTTC. Its protein product is CASSLAGGQQETQYF.

V usage is TRBV6-5 and J usage is TRBJ1-2; D is unresolved. Germline V gives CDR1 MNHEY, CDR2 SVGAGI. The CDR3 consists of 13 residues. Trimming removed 5 bases from V and 0 bases from J, with 7 bases in between. This CDR3 reads CASSPRANYGYTF. The CDR3 nucleotides are TGTGCCAGCAGTCCCCGGGCTAACTATGGCTACACCTTC.

The gene calls are TRBV28 and TRBJ1-5; D is undetermined. The V gene's germline CDR1 is MDHEN and CDR2 SYDVKM. The germline V and J ends were trimmed by 6 bases and 4 bases, with 13 bases remaining between them. The CDR3 is 14 amino acids. The CDR3 here is CASRSRGWNQPQHF. The DNA for the CDR3 is TGTGCCAGCAGGTCACGGGGATGGAATCAGCCCCAGCATTTT.

This chain joins TRBV3-1 (or the pseudogene TRBV3-2) and TRBJ2-3, with a weak D call TRBD2 (6 bases). V lost 0 bases, J lost 0 bases, and 7 bases lay in between. CDR1 LGHDT and CDR2 YNNKEL come from the germline V gene (reference sequence). The CDR3 length is 15 residues. The CDR3 loop is CASSQDGTSTDTQYF. The CDR3 region has the DNA TGTGCCAGCAGCCAAGACGGGACTAGCACAGATACGCAGTATTTT.

This clone was seen only once. This sequence joins TRBV10-2 and TRBJ1-2, with a tentative D call TRBD1 (5 bases). The germline CDR1 and CDR2 sequences are WSHSY and SAAADI. V lost 6 bases and J 2 bases, leaving 13 bases between the germline ends. This CDR3 is built from 14 residues. CDR3 coding DNA: TGCGCCAGCAGCCGGGACGCCAAAAACTATGGCTACACCTTC. Its protein is CASSRDAKNYGYTF.

This rearrangement joins TRBV2 to TRBJ1-4; 9 bases are shared with TRBD1. CDR3 size: 14 residues. With 5 bases clipped from V and 8 bases from J, the junction kept 6 bases outside the gene matches. In germline, CDR1 is SNHLY, CDR2 FYNNEI. The CDR3 here is CASSPGTGREKLFF. The DNA of the CDR3 is TGTGCCAGCAGTCCGGGGACAGGGAGGGAAAAACTGTTTTTT.

DNA for the CDR3: TGCGCCAGCCGCGGGAGTATGTACACTGAAGCTTTCTTT. It translates to CASRGSMYTEAFF. The V call is TRBV4-3, the J call TRBJ1-1; D remains ambiguous. V was cut by 8 bases and J by 3 bases, with 13 bases left in between. The CDR3 has 13 amino acids. In germline, CDR1 is LGHNA, CDR2 YSLEER.

The V call is TRBV18, the J call TRBJ1-1; D not certain. Trimming shortened V by 6 bases and J by 0 bases, and 8 bases separated the two germline ends. From germline, CDR1 is KGHSH and CDR2 LQKENI. There are 13 residues in the CDR3. CDR3 sequence reads: CASSGQMNTEAFF. CDR3 DNA sequence: TGTGCCAGCTCGGGCCAGATGAACACTGAAGCTTTCTTT.

The gene calls are TRBV23-1 and TRBJ2-5, with 9 bases identical to TRBD2. TRBV23-1 belongs to the ORF category, with a function that is uncertain. The CDR3 loop spans 16 amino acids. J lost 4 bases, V lost 6 bases, and 12 bases had no gene match. Here the CDR3 reads CASSHNIGTSSETQYF. CDR3 coding DNA: TGCGCCAGCAGCCACAACATAGGGACTAGCTCAGAGACCCAGTACTTC.

The chain has TRBV28 and TRBJ1-2; the match to TRBD1 covers 7 bases. V lost 6 bases and J lost 5; bases outside the gene matches: 9. Germline loops: CDR1 MDHEN, CDR2 SYDVKM. CDR3 size: 14 residues. CDR3 protein: CASSPQRGPYGYTF. CDR3 DNA: TGTGCCAGCAGCCCCCAAAGGGGGCCGTATGGCTACACCTTC.

This chain connects TRBV14 to TRBJ2-7; tentative D call: TRBD1 (6 bases). Germline CDR1 and CDR2: SGHDN and FVKESK. The germline V and J ends were trimmed by 8 bases and 0 bases, with 11 bases remaining between them. CDR3 size: 13 residues. CDR3 in DNA: TGTGCCAGCGCCTGGGGGCGCTCCTACGAGCAGTACTTC. Protein sequence: CASAWGRSYEQYF.

V gene TRBV18 combines with J gene TRBJ2-3, with 9 bases identical to TRBD2. J was trimmed by 3 bases and V by 2 bases; bases with no gene match: 9. CDR1 and CDR2 (germline): KGHSH, LQKENI. This CDR3 has 17 residues. In DNA form, the CDR3 reads TGTGCCAGCTCACCAGTGGCGCGGGGGGGCCTTACAGATACGCAGTATTTT. Encoded protein: CASSPVARGGLTDTQYF.

In this sample, this clone turned up once. The chain combines TRBV18 with TRBJ2-1; D might be TRBD1 or TRBD2, each matching 6 bases. The V end lost 3 bases, the J end lost 0 bases, and 15 bases lay between the germline ends. This CDR3 contains 17 residues. From germline, CDR1 is KGHSH and CDR2 LQKENI. CDR3 loop: CASSPGDGGYSYNEQFF. As DNA, the CDR3 is TGTGCCAGCTCACCCGGTGACGGGGGCTACTCCTACAATGAGCAGTTCTTC. Complete variable domain (other parts from reference TRBV18 and TRBJ2-1): NAGVMQNPRHLVRRRGQEARLRCSPMKGHSHVYWYRQLPEEGLKFMVYLQKENIIDESGMPKERFSAEFPKEGPSILRIQQVVRGDSAAYFCASSPGDGGYSYNEQFFGPGTRLTVL.

The rearrangement links TRBV5-1 to TRBJ2-7, with 7 bases aligning to TRBD2. Germline lookup yields CDR1 SGHRS and CDR2 YFSETQ. Unmatched junction bases numbered 5, after V lost 0 bases and J lost 2 bases. The CDR3 spans 15 residues. For the CDR3, the DNA is TGCGCCAGCAGCTTGGGGTCTAGCGGTCCCTACGAGCAGTACTTC. This gives the protein CASSLGSSGPYEQYF.

The J gene is TRBJ1-1, the V gene TRBV5-5; a weak D match, TRBD1 (6 bases). CDR1 and CDR2 (germline): SGHKS, YYEKEE (reference sequence). This CDR3 is built from 15 residues. V lost 5 bases and J 1 base, leaving 15 bases between the germline ends. The CDR3 nucleotides are TGTGCCAGCAGAAGAGGGGCAGGGGAGAACACTGAAGCTTTCTTT. It codes for CASRRGAGENTEAFF.

This chain uses TRBV10-3 with TRBJ1-1, with D unresolved. CDR3 length: 13 residues. The germline V and J ends were trimmed by 0 bases and 5 bases, with 7 bases remaining between them. Per the germline V gene, CDR1 is ENHRY and CDR2 is SYGVKD. This CDR3 reads CAISESGRTEAFF. The CDR3 DNA follows: TGTGCCATCAGTGAGTCAGGGAGGACTGAAGCTTTCTTT.

The chain combines TRBV7-2 with TRBJ1-2; 8 nucleotides align to TRBD1. This CDR3 comprises 14 residues. V lost 1 base to trimming and J lost 3 bases; unmatched junction nucleotides: 1. Looked up from germline, CDR1 is SGHTA and CDR2 is FQGNSA. The DNA for the CDR3 is TGTGCCAGCAGCTTAGAACAGGGGGACTATGGCTACACCTTC. Its protein product is CASSLEQGDYGYTF.